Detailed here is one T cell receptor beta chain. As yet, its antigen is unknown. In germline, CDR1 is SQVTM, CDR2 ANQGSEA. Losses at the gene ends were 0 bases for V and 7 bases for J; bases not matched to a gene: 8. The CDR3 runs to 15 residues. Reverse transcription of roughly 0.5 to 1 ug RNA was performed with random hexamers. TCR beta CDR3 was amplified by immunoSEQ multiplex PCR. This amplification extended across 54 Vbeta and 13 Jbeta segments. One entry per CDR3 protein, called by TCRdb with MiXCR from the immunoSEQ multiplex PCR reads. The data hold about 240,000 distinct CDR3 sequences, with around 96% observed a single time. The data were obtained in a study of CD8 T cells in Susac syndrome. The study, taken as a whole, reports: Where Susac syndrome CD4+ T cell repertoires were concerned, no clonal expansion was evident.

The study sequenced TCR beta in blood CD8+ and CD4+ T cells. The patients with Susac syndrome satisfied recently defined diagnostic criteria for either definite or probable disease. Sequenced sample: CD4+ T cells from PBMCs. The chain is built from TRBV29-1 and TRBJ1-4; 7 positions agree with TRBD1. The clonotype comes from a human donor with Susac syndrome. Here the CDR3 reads CSVEDPARGSEKLFF. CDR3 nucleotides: TGCAGCGTTGAAGACCCGGCCAGGGGGAGTGAAAAACTGTTTTTT.